This T cell receptor (beta chain) comes out of a study of blood T cell repertoires in COVID-19. CDR1 WSHSY and CDR2 SAAADI come from the germline V gene. The CDR3 contains 15 residues. The V end was cut by 5 bases, the J end by 2 bases, with 15 bases between. Only in-frame clones appear in the TCRdb table, and some are missing; sequencing was by immunoSEQ multiplex PCR. Found here are some 42,000 clones, approximately 88% of them singletons; the top ten hold around 0.4%. The chain has TRBV10-2 and TRBJ1-2; a weak D match, TRBD1 (6 bases). The clonotype was recovered from a human donor in a cohort sampled during active COVID-19. The specimen was peripheral blood. This CDR3 is CASSHRVGVNYGYTF. The CDR3 DNA reads TGCGCCAGCAGTCACAGGGTGGGAGTAAACTATGGCTACACCTTC.